This entry is about one T cell receptor beta chain. The CDR3 length is 13 residues. Per the germline V gene, CDR1 is SQVTM and CDR2 is ANQGSEA. The V segment lost 3 bases and the J segment 3 bases; nucleotides outside the gene matches: 2. These data originate in a study of blood T cell repertoires in COVID-19. This table comes from immunoSEQ multiplex PCR, and its TCRdb copy is limited to in-frame clones, with some not included. The table includes fewer than 300,000 clones, nearly 90% detected once. Material: peripheral blood. The rearrangement joins TRBV29-1 to TRBJ1-5, with 7 bases matching TRBD1. The receptor was isolated from a woman in her twenties or thirties with acute or convalescent COVID-19. The CDR3 region is CSVETGSNQPQHF. DNA of the CDR3: TGCAGCGTTGAGACAGGGTCCAATCAGCCCCAGCATTTT.